This entry lists 10 T cell receptor beta chains sequenced from one sample in a study of naive and memory T cell subsets. The beta constant-region primer was an equimolar mix of two oligonucleotides covering TRBC1 and TRBC2. The ligated cDNA underwent four PCR rounds using SP2 and nested alpha and beta constant-region primers. Each CDR3 protein gets one entry after TCRdb re-called the UMI-ligation and nested PCR reads with MiXCR. The sample lists approximately 80,000 distinct CDR3 sequences; around 9% were seen once. Sequenced: naive CD8+ T cells from blood. These receptors originate from a human donor in good health.

This clonotype was seen more than once but under ten times. In DNA form, the CDR3 reads TGCGCCAGCAGCCAAGATCGGGCCGCTCTCCTGAACGAGCAGTACTTC. It codes for CASSQDRAALLNEQYF. The V call is TRBV4-3, the J call TRBJ2-7; D not certain. This CDR3 spans 16 amino acids. Germline lookup yields CDR1 LGHNA and CDR2 YSLEER. Trimming stripped 0 bases from V and 5 bases from J, with 17 bases between.

This clonotype was picked up many times. The chain couples TRBV5-4 to TRBJ2-3; perhaps TRBD2 as D (5 bases). The CDR3 extends over 15 amino acids. The V gene's germline CDR1 is SGHNT and CDR2 YYREEE (reference sequence). The V end lost 0 bases, the J end lost 0 bases, and 8 bases lay between the germline ends. The CDR3 loop is CASSLAAESTDTQYF. The DNA for the CDR3 is TGTGCCAGCAGCTTGGCAGCGGAGAGCACAGATACGCAGTATTTT.

The chain has TRBV27 and TRBJ2-1; 11 nucleotides align to TRBD2. CDR3 length: 15 amino acids. Germline V gives CDR1 MNHEY, CDR2 SMNVEV (reference sequence). V trimming: 3 bases; J trimming: 6 bases; junction bases outside the gene matches: 4. In DNA form, the CDR3 reads TGTGCCAGCAGTTTGACTAGCGGGGCGGTCAATGAGCAGTTCTTC. Translating it yields CASSLTSGAVNEQFF.

The rearrangement joins TRBV7-9 to TRBJ2-4; D gene uncertain. There are 16 residues in the CDR3. The V gene lost 1 base and the J gene lost 5 bases, with 15 bases spanning the gap. Germline V gene sequence: CDR1 SEHNR, CDR2 FQNEAQ (reference sequence). The CDR3 is CASSLEGTMRENIQYF. The CDR3 DNA sequence: TGTGCCAGCAGCTTAGAGGGCACAATGAGAGAAAACATTCAGTACTTC.

The chain is built from TRBV27 and TRBJ2-4; 12 bases align to TRBD2. The CDR3 covers 16 residues. CDR1 and CDR2 (germline): MNHEY, SMNVEV (reference sequence). V lost 5 bases, J lost 4 bases, and 6 bases stayed unmatched. CDR3 amino acids: CASSPRLAGAKNIQYF. In nucleotides, the CDR3 is TGTGCCAGCAGTCCTCGACTAGCGGGAGCGAAAAACATTCAGTACTTC.

This clonotype was recorded at least ten times. The V call is TRBV6-5, the J call TRBJ2-7; D may correspond to TRBD1 or TRBD2 (6 bases each). Germline V gene lookup returns CDR1 MNHEY and CDR2 SVGAGI. This CDR3 is built from 15 residues. Between the trimmed V and J ends, which lost 0 bases and 6 bases, there was a span of 15 bases. CDR3 amino acids: CASSYSTTGAGEQYF. The DNA of the CDR3 is TGTGCCAGCAGTTACTCGACAACGGGGGCTGGCGAGCAGTACTTC.

This clonotype was observed at least ten times. The J gene is TRBJ2-7, the V gene TRBV5-6, with 11 bases matching TRBD2. Trimming at V came to 7 bases and at J to 3 bases, leaving 3 bases not matched to a gene. The CDR3 extends over 13 amino acids. CDR1 and CDR2 from the germline V gene are SGHDT and YYEEEE. CDR3 nucleotides: TGTGCCAGCCACGGACTAGCGGGCTACGAGCAGTACTTC. Protein: CASHGLAGYEQYF. Together with reference TRBV5-6 and TRBJ2-7, the CDR3 gives the full variable domain: DAGVTQSPTHLIKTRGQQVTLRCSPKSGHDTVSWYQQALGQGPQFIFQYYEEEERQRGNFPDRFSGHQFPNYSSELNVNALLLGDSALYLCASHGLAGYEQYFGPGTRLTVT.

The V and J genes are TRBV12-3 or TRBV12-4 and TRBJ2-1; D not resolved. The ends were cut back, 3 bases at V and 7 bases at J, with 7 bases in the middle. The CDR3 consists of 12 residues. CDR3 loop: CASSLAPNEQFF. DNA for the CDR3: TGTGCCAGCAGTTTGGCCCCGAATGAGCAGTTCTTC.

This clonotype has ten or more counts. This rearrangement joins TRBV5-6 to TRBJ1-1, with D perhaps TRBD1 (5 bases). The germline CDR1 and CDR2 sequences are SGHDT and YYEEEE. Trimming shortened V by 1 base and J by 6 bases, and 10 bases separated the two germline ends. The length of the CDR3 is 13 residues. The CDR3 loop is CASSLWQGPEAFF. The CDR3, as DNA: TGTGCCAGCAGCTTGTGGCAGGGCCCTGAAGCTTTCTTT.

This clonotype was recorded many times. The V call is TRBV7-9, the J call TRBJ1-1; the D is unclear. CDR3 size: 11 residues. The germline gives CDR1 SEHNR, CDR2 FQNEAQ (reference sequence). Trimming pared 3 bases from V and 3 bases from J, leaving 2 bases between. For the CDR3, the DNA is TGTGCCAGCAGCTTGGACACTGAAGCTTTCTTT. Encoded protein: CASSLDTEAFF.